Below, 19 T cell receptor beta chains from the same sample are listed, as sequenced in a study of cytomegalovirus exposure and HLA in healthy donors. Vbeta (60) and Jbeta (13) primers were used in the PCR. Produced via immunoSEQ multiplex PCR; TCRdb's table is partial and in-frame only. The table lists around 300,000 clones, under 80% of them singletons. Sequencing was performed on PBMCs. These TCRs come from a female donor in good health and CMV-seronegative.

The chain has TRBV7-9 and TRBJ2-1; the match to TRBD2 covers 11 bases. Trimming cost V 5 bases and J 4 bases; bases outside gene matches: 4. The CDR3 totals 15 residues. CDR1 is SEHNR, CDR2 FQNEAQ, per germline (reference sequence). The CDR3 loop is CASSTGTSGYNEQFF. The DNA for the CDR3 is TGTGCCAGCAGCACCGGGACTAGCGGATACAATGAGCAGTTCTTC.

CDR3 protein: CASSLEQGLELFF. DNA for the CDR3: TGTGCCAGCAGCTTAGAGCAGGGGTTGGAACTGTTTTTT. The chain uses TRBV7-9 and TRBJ1-4; tentative D call: TRBD1 (6 bases). The CDR3 spans 13 residues. Germline V lookup: CDR1 SEHNR, CDR2 FQNEAQ (reference sequence). The V and J ends lost 1 base and 12 bases respectively, with 12 bases between them. Combining the CDR3 with reference TRBV7-9 and TRBJ1-4 gives the whole variable domain DTGVSQNPRHKITKRGQNVTFRCDPISEHNRLYWYRQTLGQGPEFLTYFQNEAQLEKSRLLSDRFSAERPKGSFSTLEIQRTEQGDSAMYLCASSLEQGLELFFGSGTQLSVL.

The J gene is TRBJ2-3, the V gene TRBV19; 7 nucleotides match TRBD1. With 5 bases clipped from V and 5 bases from J, the junction kept 7 bases outside the gene matches. The CDR3 runs 14 residues. Germline CDR1 and CDR2: LNHDA and SQIVND (reference sequence). This chain's CDR3 is CASSSRGFGDTQYF. CDR3 in DNA: TGTGCCAGTAGTTCCAGGGGGTTTGGAGATACGCAGTATTTT.

The chain employs TRBV5-1 and TRBJ2-2; 11 bases map to TRBD2. The CDR3 has 15 residues. J gave up 4 bases and V 5 bases, and 4 bases lay outside the gene matches. Per germline, CDR1 SGHRS and CDR2 YFSETQ. CDR3 residues: CASRFLAGGTGELFF. The CDR3 bases are TGCGCCAGCAGATTCCTAGCGGGAGGCACCGGGGAGCTGTTTTTT.

This chain links TRBV5-1 with TRBJ2-7; TRBD1 matches 8 bases. The CDR3 contains 12 residues. The V segment lost 4 bases and the J segment 6 bases; nucleotides outside the gene matches: 3. In germline, CDR1 is SGHRS, CDR2 YFSETQ. CDR3: CASSATGAEQYF. The CDR3 region has the DNA TGCGCCAGCAGCGCGACAGGGGCCGAGCAGTACTTC.

This chain connects TRBV27 to TRBJ2-2; the match to TRBD1 covers 9 bases. The CDR3 is made up of 16 amino acids. Trimming at V came to 5 bases and at J to 1 base, leaving 5 bases not matched to a gene. Per germline, CDR1 MNHEY and CDR2 SMNVEV (reference sequence). CDR3 sequence reads: CASSPRQGVNTGELFF. In DNA, the CDR3 is TGTGCCAGCAGTCCTCGACAGGGGGTGAACACCGGGGAGCTGTTTTTT.

This sequence joins TRBV4-2 and TRBJ1-4; 11 nucleotides align to TRBD1. Per the germline V gene, CDR1 is LGHNA and CDR2 is YNFKEQ. This CDR3 region has 18 residues. Germline trimming cut 7 bases from V and 7 bases from J; bases unmatched to any gene: 17. The CDR3 spells CASTRAGTGGIRSEKLFF. The CDR3 DNA reads as TGTGCCAGCACCAGGGCCGGGACAGGGGGAATTCGGAGTGAAAAACTGTTTTTT.

The chain joins TRBV2 to TRBJ2-3, with TRBD2 as a possible D gene (5 bases). The V end was cut by 4 bases, the J end by 6 bases, with 8 bases between. The CDR3 is made up of 12 amino acids. Germline values: CDR1 SNHLY, CDR2 FYNNEI. The CDR3 DNA sequence: TGTGCCAGCAGTGGGGCTAGCGATACGCAGTATTTT. Amino acid sequence: CASSGASDTQYF.

J is TRBJ2-7 and V is TRBV2; TRBD1 agrees at 7 bases. The CDR3 loop spans 17 amino acids. Unmatched junction bases numbered 14, after V lost 6 bases and J lost 0 bases. Germline V gene lookup returns CDR1 SNHLY and CDR2 FYNNEI. The CDR3 sequence is CASRTGTALSPSYEQYF. As DNA, the CDR3 is TGTGCCAGCAGGACCGGGACAGCTCTTTCTCCCTCCTACGAGCAGTACTTC.

This clone has only one observation. V and J are TRBV13 and TRBJ1-1; D is ambiguous. CDR3 length: 17 amino acids. Per the germline V gene, CDR1 is PRHDT and CDR2 is FYEKMQ (reference sequence). V dropped 2 bases and J dropped 0 bases, with 16 bases sitting between them. CDR3 bases: TGTGCCAGCAGCTTAAACCGCGGCCACGGGATGAACACTGAAGCTTTCTTT. The encoded protein is CASSLNRGHGMNTEAFF.

This chain uses TRBV19 with TRBJ2-7; TRBD1 matches at 8 bases. CDR1 is LNHDA, CDR2 SQIVND, per germline (reference sequence). Germline trimming cut 6 bases from V and 4 bases from J; bases unmatched to any gene: 11. CDR3 length equals 15 residues. The CDR3 nucleotides are TGTGCCAGTAGCCTCACCCCAGGGGGCGGGTACGAGCAGTACTTC. Its translation: CASSLTPGGGYEQYF.

The chain carries TRBV2 and TRBJ2-5; D is possibly TRBD1 (6 bases). Per the germline V gene, CDR1 is SNHLY and CDR2 is FYNNEI. This CDR3 has 16 residues. V lost 5 bases to trimming and J lost 2 bases, with 18 bases between them. Written as DNA, the CDR3 is TGTGCCAGCAGTCGTGACTCACGACAGGCTCAAGAGACCCAGTACTTC. This codes for CASSRDSRQAQETQYF.

The chain couples TRBV6-1 to TRBJ1-6, with D possibly being TRBD1 (5 bases). V was cut by 2 bases and J by 10 bases, with 15 bases left in between. Germline CDR1 reads MNHNS; CDR2 reads SASEGT. This CDR3 contains 15 residues. The CDR3: CASSERGTQASPLHF. The CDR3 DNA follows: TGTGCCAGCAGTGAACGGGGGACTCAGGCCTCACCCCTCCACTTT.

This chain connects TRBV7-9 to TRBJ2-1; 9 bases line up with TRBD2. From germline, CDR1 is SEHNR and CDR2 FQNEAQ (reference sequence). The length of the CDR3 is 15 residues. J lost 7 bases, V lost 5 bases, and 9 bases had no gene match. CDR3 in DNA: TGTGCCAGCAGCAAGGGACTAGCTTTCGGAAATGAGCAGTTCTTC. Amino acids: CASSKGLAFGNEQFF.

This clone has only a few counts. This rearrangement joins TRBV11-3 to TRBJ2-1; the D is unclear. CDR1 SGHNT and CDR2 YENEEA come from the germline V gene. The V end lost 0 bases, the J end lost 7 bases, and 10 bases lay between the germline ends. The CDR3 has 14 residues. Here the CDR3 DNA reads TGTGCCAGCAGCTTAGAACTCAACTTGAATGAGCAGTTCTTC. Translated, it gives CASSLELNLNEQFF.

To note about this clone: One end of the junction varies from germline; a read error may be responsible. This chain joins TRBV7-9 and TRBJ2-3, with 11 bases aligning to TRBD2. The CDR3 length is 16 residues. Germline CDR1 and CDR2: SEHNR and FQNEAQ (reference sequence). For the CDR3, the DNA is TGTTCCAGCAGCTTTAGCGGGAGGGGGTTTGGAGATACGCAGTATTTT. As protein: CSSSFSGRGFGDTQYF.

A few counts support this clone. The sample contains more than one DNA sequence encoding this CDR3. The chain recombines TRBV5-4 with TRBJ2-7; 9 nucleotides match TRBD1. The CDR3 runs 14 residues. V gave up 4 bases and J gave up 4 bases; unmatched junction bases: 6. In germline, CDR1 is SGHNT, CDR2 YYREEE (reference sequence). CDR3 loop: CASSPGQGAYEQYF. The CDR3 coding sequence is TGTGCCAGCAGCCCGGGACAGGGAGCGTACGAGCAGTACTTC.

The rearrangement links TRBV2 to TRBJ1-5, with 7 positions matching TRBD1. V shed 4 bases, J shed 5 bases, and the junction held 5 bases outside the gene matches. Looked up from germline, CDR1 is SNHLY and CDR2 is FYNNEI. This CDR3 is built from 14 residues. CDR3 coding DNA: TGTGCCAGCAGTGTCAGGACAGGAGATCAGCCCCAGCATTTT. Translated, it gives CASSVRTGDQPQHF.

The chain links TRBV5-6 to TRBJ2-5; maybe TRBD1 (6 bases). TRBJ2-7 explains the end of the DNA better; the J call may be wrong. Germline-derived CDR1 and CDR2 are SGHDT and YYEEEE. This CDR3 region has 14 residues. The CDR3 reads CASSPVGGTYEQYF. CDR3 coding DNA: TGTGCCAGCAGCCCTGTAGGGGGTACCTACGAGCAGTACTTC.